The rows below give T cell receptor beta chains drawn from one sample of a study of post-analysis software for immune sequencing data. MiXCR was run by TCRdb on the PCR reads, yielding one entry per CDR3 protein. The sample holds about 560,000 distinct CDR3 sequences; about 44% are singletons and the top ten take 1.5% to 2%. The material sequenced was blood. The receptors derive from a girl aged 10-17 years with multiple sclerosis. Each CDR3 is given with its conserved first and last residue. A D gene is named only where the DNA matches it firmly. The size field is filled for only some rows; it gives once, few, many or a size class.

v_call: TRBV5-1
d_call: TRBD1
clone_size: NA
j_call: TRBJ1-2
cdr3_nt: TGCGCCAGCAGCAACATCCGGGACAGATCCGGCTACACCTTC
cdr3_aa: CASSNIRDRSGYTF

v_call: TRBV2
d_call: TRBD2
clone_size: NA
j_call: TRBJ2-5
cdr3_nt: TGTGCCAGCTCCCGTAGAACTAGCGGACAAGAGACCCAGTACTTC
cdr3_aa: CASSRRTSGQETQYF

v_call: TRBV7-7
d_call: NA
clone_size: NA
j_call: TRBJ2-5
cdr3_nt: TGTGCTAGCAGCAGAAGGAGTCAAGAGACCCAGTACTTC
cdr3_aa: CASSRRSQETQYF

v_call: TRBV6-1
d_call: NA
clone_size: NA
j_call: TRBJ2-1
cdr3_nt: TGTGCCAGCAGTGAAACGAGGATGGTGAATGAGCAGTTCTTC
cdr3_aa: CASSETRMVNEQFF

v_call: TRBV29-1
d_call: NA
clone_size: NA
j_call: TRBJ2-1
cdr3_nt: TGCAGCGTTGGGGGGGGCGCGCCAGACAATGAGCAGTTCTTC
cdr3_aa: CSVGGGAPDNEQFF

v_call: TRBV7-8
d_call: NA
clone_size: few
j_call: TRBJ2-4
cdr3_nt: TGTGCCAGCAGCCCAGCCTTAGGACAGCAGTACTTC
cdr3_aa: CASSPALGQQYF

v_call: TRBV7-9
d_call: NA
clone_size: NA
j_call: TRBJ1-2
cdr3_nt: TGTGCCAGCAGCTCCCCGGCACAGGGTAACTATGGCTACACCTTC
cdr3_aa: CASSSPAQGNYGYTF

v_call: TRBV11-1
d_call: TRBD2
clone_size: few
j_call: TRBJ2-4
cdr3_nt: TGTGCCAGTACCACCGGGGGGATTCAGTACTTC
cdr3_aa: CASTTGGIQYF

v_call: TRBV24-1
d_call: NA
clone_size: NA
j_call: TRBJ2-1
cdr3_nt: TGTGCCACCAGTGATTCGAGGGAGGCAGCTTACAATGAGCAGTTCTTC
cdr3_aa: CATSDSREAAYNEQFF

v_call: TRBV27
d_call: NA
clone_size: NA
j_call: TRBJ1-2
cdr3_nt: TGTGCCAGCAGTCTCCGTCGGGGGGCGGTGGACTATGGCTACACCTTC
cdr3_aa: CASSLRRGAVDYGYTF

v_call: TRBV6-5
d_call: NA
clone_size: NA
j_call: TRBJ2-3
cdr3_nt: TGTGCCAGCAGTCAGCCCCAACTCGGAGATACGCGGTATTTT
cdr3_aa: CASSQPQLGDTRYF

v_call: TRBV20-1
d_call: TRBD2
clone_size: NA
j_call: TRBJ2-5
cdr3_nt: TGCAGTACTAGGACATCTAGCGGGAGGTTCCAAGAGACCCAGTACTTC
cdr3_aa: CSTRTSSGRFQETQYF

v_call: TRBV20-1
d_call: TRBD2
clone_size: NA
j_call: TRBJ2-5
cdr3_nt: TGCAGTGCTAGATTAGCGGGGGGGCCCCACAATGAGCAGTACTTC
cdr3_aa: CSARLAGGPHNEQYF

v_call: TRBV5-1
d_call: NA
clone_size: few
j_call: TRBJ2-5
cdr3_nt: TGCGCCAGCAGCTTGAGCCAGGGTTTGAAGGAGACCCAGTACTTC
cdr3_aa: CASSLSQGLKETQYF

v_call: TRBV12-3/TRBV12-4
d_call: TRBD2
clone_size: NA
j_call: TRBJ2-1
cdr3_nt: TGTGCCAGCACCGGGACTAGCGGGGGGAATGAGCAGTTCTTC
cdr3_aa: CASTGTSGGNEQFF

v_call: TRBV12-3/TRBV12-4
d_call: NA
clone_size: NA
j_call: TRBJ1-6
cdr3_nt: TGTGCCAGCAGTTTAGGTTATGGGAGTTCTAATTCACCCCTCCACTTT
cdr3_aa: CASSLGYGSSNSPLHF

v_call: TRBV24-1
d_call: TRBD2
clone_size: NA
j_call: TRBJ2-2
cdr3_nt: TGTGCCACCAGTCAACGACTAGCCCAGAACACCGGGGAGTTGTTTTTT
cdr3_aa: CATSQRLAQNTGELFF

v_call: TRBV29-1
d_call: NA
clone_size: NA
j_call: TRBJ1-1
cdr3_nt: TGCAGCGCCAAAAGGATGCCCTATGGGGGGGTCACTGAAGCTTTCTTT
cdr3_aa: CSAKRMPYGGVTEAFF

v_call: TRBV12-3/TRBV12-4
d_call: NA
clone_size: few
j_call: TRBJ1-6
cdr3_nt: TGTGCCAGCAGAGCAACCAGAGGGAATAATTCACCCCTCCACTTT
cdr3_aa: CASRATRGNNSPLHF

v_call: TRBV9
d_call: NA
clone_size: few
j_call: TRBJ1-2
cdr3_nt: TGTGCCAGCAGCGTAGGGGGGGGAAGGTACGGCTACACCTTC
cdr3_aa: CASSVGGGRYGYTF

v_call: TRBV12-3/TRBV12-4
d_call: NA
clone_size: NA
j_call: TRBJ2-7
cdr3_nt: TGTGCCAGCAGTTTACCTGTGGCAGTGGTATCGGGGTACGAGCAGTACTTC
cdr3_aa: CASSLPVAVVSGYEQYF

v_call: TRBV12-3/TRBV12-4
d_call: TRBD1
clone_size: NA
j_call: TRBJ2-6
cdr3_nt: TGTGCCAGCACCCCTAGGGGGCTCCTGTCTGGGGCCAACGTCCTGACTTTC
cdr3_aa: CASTPRGLLSGANVLTF

v_call: TRBV15
d_call: NA
clone_size: NA
j_call: TRBJ2-3
cdr3_nt: TGTGCCACCAGCAGAGATGAGACAGATACGCAGTATTTT
cdr3_aa: CATSRDETDTQYF

v_call: TRBV12-3/TRBV12-4
d_call: NA
clone_size: NA
j_call: TRBJ2-1
cdr3_nt: TGTGCCAGCAGTTTACACAACAATGAGCAGTTCTTC
cdr3_aa: CASSLHNNEQFF

v_call: TRBV20-1
d_call: NA
clone_size: NA
j_call: TRBJ2-1
cdr3_nt: TGCAGTGCTAGAACAGAGGCCGTCGGCAATGAGCAGTTCTTC
cdr3_aa: CSARTEAVGNEQFF

v_call: TRBV10-2
d_call: TRBD1
clone_size: NA
j_call: TRBJ1-1
cdr3_nt: TGCGCCAGCACCGCGGGACAGGGCACTGAAGCTTTCTTT
cdr3_aa: CASTAGQGTEAFF

v_call: TRBV10-3
d_call: TRBD2
clone_size: few
j_call: TRBJ2-1
cdr3_nt: TGTGCCATCAGTGAATCCGAAGGTAGCGGGAGTGCGGGGCAGTTCTTC
cdr3_aa: CAISESEGSGSAGQFF

v_call: TRBV7-2
d_call: NA
clone_size: NA
j_call: TRBJ1-2
cdr3_nt: TGTGCCAGCAGCCCGTTCGGGATGGGGGGCTACACCTTC
cdr3_aa: CASSPFGMGGYTF

v_call: TRBV6-1
d_call: NA
clone_size: NA
j_call: TRBJ2-7
cdr3_nt: TGTGCCAGCAACTCCGGAGTTGGCTACGAGCAGTACTTC
cdr3_aa: CASNSGVGYEQYF

v_call: TRBV4-1
d_call: NA
clone_size: NA
j_call: TRBJ2-1
cdr3_nt: TGCGCCAGCAGCCAGGGCGGGGTGGCGCGAAATGAGCAGTTCTTC
cdr3_aa: CASSQGGVARNEQFF

v_call: TRBV29-1
d_call: TRBD2
clone_size: medium-sized
j_call: TRBJ2-7
cdr3_nt: TGCAGCGTTGGTAATAGCGGGGGACCCTACGAGCAGTACTTC
cdr3_aa: CSVGNSGGPYEQYF

v_call: TRBV6-5
d_call: NA
clone_size: NA
j_call: TRBJ1-1
cdr3_nt: TGTGCCAGCAGGTCGTACACCGATGAAGCTTTCTTT
cdr3_aa: CASRSYTDEAFF

v_call: TRBV29-1
d_call: NA
clone_size: NA
j_call: TRBJ2-5
cdr3_nt: TGCAGCGTTGAGATGGTACAGCCAGTCCAAGAGACCCAGTACTTC
cdr3_aa: CSVEMVQPVQETQYF

v_call: TRBV10-3
d_call: TRBD2
clone_size: NA
j_call: TRBJ2-7
cdr3_nt: TGTGCCATCAGTGAACTAGCGGGGTCATACGAGCAGTACTTC
cdr3_aa: CAISELAGSYEQYF

v_call: TRBV11-1
d_call: NA
clone_size: NA
j_call: TRBJ1-5
cdr3_nt: TGTGCCAGCAGCTTGCGGGTCAATCAGCCCCAGCATTTT
cdr3_aa: CASSLRVNQPQHF

v_call: TRBV5-6
d_call: TRBD1
clone_size: NA
j_call: TRBJ2-7
cdr3_nt: TGTGCCAGCAGCTTGAGGGCCGGGACAGGGGGCTACGAGCAGTACTTC
cdr3_aa: CASSLRAGTGGYEQYF

v_call: TRBV9
d_call: NA
clone_size: NA
j_call: TRBJ2-3
cdr3_nt: TGTGCCAGCAGCGTAGAGGCGTCACCTAGCACGGATACGCAGTATTTT
cdr3_aa: CASSVEASPSTDTQYF

v_call: TRBV5-1
d_call: NA
clone_size: NA
j_call: TRBJ2-5
cdr3_nt: TGCGCCAGCAGCTTGGAAACAGGGATCCAAGAGACCCAGTACTTC
cdr3_aa: CASSLETGIQETQYF

v_call: TRBV5-6
d_call: NA
clone_size: NA
j_call: TRBJ2-1
cdr3_nt: TGTGCCAGCAGCTCTCCCGGGAGTCGGGGCAATGAGCAGTTCTTC
cdr3_aa: CASSSPGSRGNEQFF

v_call: TRBV6-5
d_call: NA
clone_size: few
j_call: TRBJ1-2
cdr3_nt: TGTGCCAGCAACCGGGGGGGCTATGGCTGCACCTTC
cdr3_aa: CASNRGGYGCTF

v_call: TRBV5-1
d_call: NA
clone_size: few
j_call: TRBJ2-7
cdr3_nt: TGCGCCAGCAGCTTGGCCGCGGGGCAGTCCTACGAGCAGTACTTC
cdr3_aa: CASSLAAGQSYEQYF

v_call: TRBV5-1
d_call: NA
clone_size: many
j_call: TRBJ2-5
cdr3_nt: TGCGCCAGCAGCTTGGGTGACACTAGCCAAGAGACCCAGTACTTC
cdr3_aa: CASSLGDTSQETQYF

v_call: TRBV5-1
d_call: NA
clone_size: NA
j_call: TRBJ2-6
cdr3_nt: TGCGCCAGCCACCGGGGGTACTCTGGGGCCAACGTCCTGACTTTC
cdr3_aa: CASHRGYSGANVLTF

v_call: TRBV5-1
d_call: TRBD2
clone_size: few
j_call: TRBJ2-1
cdr3_nt: TGCGCCAGCAGCTTCTCGGCGGGAGGAGCCTACAATGAGCAGTTCTTC
cdr3_aa: CASSFSAGGAYNEQFF

v_call: TRBV20-1
d_call: TRBD2
clone_size: NA
j_call: TRBJ2-5
cdr3_nt: TGCAGTGCTGGGACTAGCGGGGGGCACAAAGAGACCCAGTACTTC
cdr3_aa: CSAGTSGGHKETQYF

v_call: TRBV15
d_call: NA
clone_size: few
j_call: TRBJ1-1
cdr3_nt: TGTGCCACCAGCAGAGAGGTAGGAAACACTGAAGCTTTCTTT
cdr3_aa: CATSREVGNTEAFF

v_call: TRBV20-1
d_call: TRBD1
clone_size: NA
j_call: TRBJ1-2
cdr3_nt: TGCAGTGCTCAAAGCAACCCAGGGGGAGATGAGGGCTACACCTTC
cdr3_aa: CSAQSNPGGDEGYTF

v_call: TRBV29-1
d_call: TRBD1
clone_size: NA
j_call: TRBJ2-7
cdr3_nt: TGCAGCGTAGTGGGACAGCCCTCCTACGAGCAGTACTTC
cdr3_aa: CSVVGQPSYEQYF

v_call: TRBV27
d_call: TRBD2
clone_size: NA
j_call: TRBJ2-7
cdr3_nt: TGTGCCAGCAGTTTTTTAGCGGGGAGTTCCTACGAGCAGTACTTC
cdr3_aa: CASSFLAGSSYEQYF

v_call: TRBV20-1
d_call: NA
clone_size: NA
j_call: TRBJ2-5
cdr3_nt: TGCAGTGCTTATGGAGTCGGAGAGACCCAGTACTTC
cdr3_aa: CSAYGVGETQYF

v_call: TRBV6-2/TRBV6-3
d_call: NA
clone_size: NA
j_call: TRBJ1-6
cdr3_nt: TGTGCCAGCAGTCGGACGGATTCACCCCTCCACTTT
cdr3_aa: CASSRTDSPLHF

v_call: TRBV20-1
d_call: TRBD2
clone_size: few
j_call: TRBJ2-1
cdr3_nt: TGCAGTGCTAGAGATCTCTATGCGGGAGGGCCGCGTAATGAGCAGTTCTTC
cdr3_aa: CSARDLYAGGPRNEQFF

v_call: TRBV7-9
d_call: NA
clone_size: few
j_call: TRBJ1-2
cdr3_nt: TGTGCCAGCAGCCTCGACAGCGACTACACCTTC
cdr3_aa: CASSLDSDYTF

v_call: TRBV28
d_call: NA
clone_size: once
j_call: TRBJ1-2
cdr3_nt: TGTGCCAGCAGCCCCAGTGGCAGGGCGGGAAACTATGGCTACACCTTC
cdr3_aa: CASSPSGRAGNYGYTF

v_call: TRBV2
d_call: NA
clone_size: NA
j_call: TRBJ2-5
cdr3_nt: TGTGCCAGCAGTGAGCTCCGACTAGAGCAGTACTTC
cdr3_aa: CASSELRLEQYF

v_call: TRBV7-6
d_call: TRBD2
clone_size: NA
j_call: TRBJ2-3
cdr3_nt: TGTGCCAGCAGCCTCCCTTTTCAGCGGGAGGGCGAGGATACGCAGTATTTT
cdr3_aa: CASSLPFQREGEDTQYF

v_call: TRBV12-3/TRBV12-4
d_call: NA
clone_size: NA
j_call: TRBJ1-1
cdr3_nt: TGTGCCAACAGTCCGACCGGACAGCAGGGAGATAAGGCTTTCTTT
cdr3_aa: CANSPTGQQGDKAFF

v_call: TRBV4-1
d_call: NA
clone_size: NA
j_call: TRBJ1-5
cdr3_nt: TGCGCCAGCAGCCAGGCTTGGGCAACCAAGTATAGCAATCAGCCCCAGCATTTT
cdr3_aa: CASSQAWATKYSNQPQHF